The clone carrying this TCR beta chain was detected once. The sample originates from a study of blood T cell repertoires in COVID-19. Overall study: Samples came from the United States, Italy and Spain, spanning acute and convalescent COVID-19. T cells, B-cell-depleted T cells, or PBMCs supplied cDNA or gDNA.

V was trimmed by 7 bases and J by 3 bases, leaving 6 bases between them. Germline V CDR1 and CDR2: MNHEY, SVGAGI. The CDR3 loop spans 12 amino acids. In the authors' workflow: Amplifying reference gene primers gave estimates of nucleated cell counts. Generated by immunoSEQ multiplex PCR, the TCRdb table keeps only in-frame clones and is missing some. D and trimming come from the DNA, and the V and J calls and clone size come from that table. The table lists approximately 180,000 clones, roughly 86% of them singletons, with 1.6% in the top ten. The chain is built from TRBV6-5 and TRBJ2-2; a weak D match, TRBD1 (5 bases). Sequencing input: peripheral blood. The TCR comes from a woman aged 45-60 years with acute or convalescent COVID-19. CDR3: CASKGYTGELFF. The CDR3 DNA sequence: TGTGCCAGCAAGGGGTACACCGGGGAGCTGTTTTTT.